These 20 T cell receptor beta chains share one sample of origin, sequenced in a study of blood T cell repertoires in COVID-19 (dated by TCRdb to about 2020). The library was obtained by the immunoSEQ multiplex PCR assay. Drawn from immuneACCESS, this table holds only the in-frame rearrangements with V and J called that TCRdb kept. Clones are partly lost; checked studies trace under half to an unresolved V gene and leave the rest unexplained. This sample comprises 60,000 to 80,000 clones, approximately 85% of them detected only once. The top ten clonotypes cover roughly 24% of the sample. Sequenced input: peripheral blood. These receptor sequences come from a man aged 50 or older with acute or convalescent COVID-19.

This chain uses TRBV11-2 with TRBJ2-5; 12 positions match TRBD2. This CDR3 comprises 16 residues. The V segment lost 3 bases and the J segment 2 bases; nucleotides outside the gene matches: 4. The germline gives CDR1 SGHAT, CDR2 FQNNGV. CDR3 nucleotides: TGTGCCAGCAGCTTTAACCTAGCGGGGGGGCAAGAGACCCAGTACTTC. This gives the protein CASSFNLAGGQETQYF.

The rearrangement uses TRBV7-6 and TRBJ2-1; D perhaps matches TRBD1 (6 bases). V lost 6 bases to trimming and J lost 8 bases, with 14 bases between them. Looked up from germline, CDR1 is SGHVS and CDR2 is FNYEAQ. CDR3 length equals 13 residues. The CDR3 loop reads CASSSYREHEQFF. CDR3 nucleotides: TGTGCCAGCAGTTCCTACAGGGAACATGAGCAGTTCTTC.

The V gene is TRBV6-1, the J gene TRBJ2-1, with 9 nucleotides matching TRBD1. Per germline, CDR1 MNHNS and CDR2 SASEGT. Trimming at V came to 3 bases and at J to 5 bases, leaving 5 bases not matched to a gene. The CDR3 totals 15 residues. The CDR3 sequence: CASSDPGQGHNEQFF. Here the CDR3 DNA reads TGTGCCAGCAGTGATCCGGGACAGGGCCACAATGAGCAGTTCTTC.

The chain carries TRBV14 and TRBJ2-5; TRBD2 might be the D (5 bases). Germline lookup yields CDR1 SGHDN and CDR2 FVKESK. CDR3 length equals 17 residues. V was cut by 4 bases and J by 1 base, with 19 bases left in between. The CDR3 coding sequence is TGTGCCAGCAGCCTTATTAAGGGAGTCGAGTTCCAAGAGACCCAGTACTTC. Its protein is CASSLIKGVEFQETQYF.

The rearrangement joins TRBV5-6 to TRBJ2-5; 7 nucleotides match TRBD1. The germline CDR1 and CDR2 sequences are SGHDT and YYEEEE. Trimming at V came to 4 bases and at J to 1 base, leaving 7 bases not matched to a gene. This CDR3 region has 15 residues. CDR3 residues: CASSIGTEFQETQYF. In DNA form, the CDR3 reads TGTGCCAGCAGCATCGGGACAGAGTTCCAAGAGACCCAGTACTTC.

The chain uses TRBV5-6 and TRBJ1-4; 9 nucleotides line up with TRBD1. The germline gives CDR1 SGHDT, CDR2 YYEEEE. The CDR3 is made up of 15 amino acids. Unmatched junction bases numbered 5, after V lost 3 bases and J lost 5 bases. The CDR3 DNA is TGTGCCAGCAGCTGGGACAGGGACCGGAATGAAAAACTGTTTTTT. Protein sequence: CASSWDRDRNEKLFF. Full variable domain (outside the CDR3, taken from reference TRBV5-6 and TRBJ1-4): DAGVTQSPTHLIKTRGQQVTLRCSPKSGHDTVSWYQQALGQGPQFIFQYYEEEERQRGNFPDRFSGHQFPNYSSELNVNALLLGDSALYLCASSWDRDRNEKLFFGSGTQLSVL.

V usage is TRBV7-3 and J usage is TRBJ2-1, with 8 bases fitting TRBD2. In germline, CDR1 is SGHTA, CDR2 FQGTGA. The CDR3 has 16 residues. V dropped 5 bases and J dropped 7; count of bases not matched to a gene: 13. The DNA for the CDR3 is TGTGCCAGCAGCCCCCAAACTAGCGGCATCGGGAATGAGCAGTTCTTC. It is translated as CASSPQTSGIGNEQFF.

J is TRBJ2-5 and V is TRBV5-1, with D perhaps TRBD2 (7 bases). Germline CDR1 is SGHRS and CDR2 is YFSETQ. This CDR3 is 15 amino acids long. Trimming removed 4 bases from V and 4 bases from J, with 17 bases in between. The CDR3 nucleotides read TGCGCCAGCAGCGCCCTCGGGGGAGGGGGAGAGACCCAGTACTTC. Translated, it gives CASSALGGGGETQYF. Filled out from reference TRBV5-1 and TRBJ2-5, the complete variable domain reads KAGVTQTPRYLIKTRGQQVTLSCSPISGHRSVSWYQQTPGQGLQFLFEYFSETQRNKGNFPGRFSGRQFSNSRSEMNVSTLELGDSALYLCASSALGGGGETQYFGPGTRLLVL.

This chain's CDR3 is CASSGEGQIQETQYF. The CDR3 coding sequence is TGTGCCAGCAGCGGCGAAGGACAGATCCAAGAGACCCAGTACTTC. This chain connects TRBV9 to TRBJ2-5; TRBD1 might be the D (6 bases). This CDR3 comprises 15 residues. V gave up 3 bases and J gave up 1 base, with 13 bases separating them. CDR1 SGDLS and CDR2 YYNGEE come from the germline V gene. Together with reference TRBV9 and TRBJ2-5, the CDR3 gives the full variable domain: DSGVTQTPKHLITATGQRVTLRCSPRSGDLSVYWYQQSLDQGLQFLIQYYNGEERAKGNILERFSAQQFPDLHSELNLSSLELGDSALYFCASSGEGQIQETQYFGPGTRLLVL.

This chain uses TRBV5-6 with TRBJ2-1; no definite D call. This CDR3 has 15 residues. Germline V gene sequence: CDR1 SGHDT, CDR2 YYEEEE. Trimming cost V 1 base and J 4 bases, with 12 bases left between them. In nucleotides, the CDR3 is TGTGCCAGCAGCTTGTATAGATTCGATTACAATGAGCAGTTCTTC. Translated: CASSLYRFDYNEQFF.

The chain carries TRBV7-8 and TRBJ2-2; 8 positions match TRBD2. The CDR3 is made up of 14 amino acids. Germline trimming cut 8 bases from V and 6 bases from J; bases unmatched to any gene: 8. In germline, CDR1 is SGHVS, CDR2 FQNEAQ. The DNA of the CDR3 is TGTGCCAGCGCTCGCGGGGGGAAGGCCGGGGAGCTGTTTTTT. Residues: CASARGGKAGELFF.

The chain links TRBV7-9 to TRBJ1-5; 7 bases agree with TRBD1. This CDR3 is 15 amino acids long. Germline CDR1 SEHNR, CDR2 FQNEAQ (reference sequence). V lost 4 bases, J lost 3 bases, and 6 bases stayed unmatched. This CDR3 reads CASSSGDSLNQPQHF. Written as DNA, the CDR3 is TGTGCCAGCAGCTCTGGGGACAGCCTCAATCAGCCCCAGCATTTT.

This clone was counted a single time. The chain is built from TRBV11-2 and TRBJ2-3; perhaps TRBD2 as D (6 bases). CDR1 SGHAT and CDR2 FQNNGV come from the germline V gene. This CDR3 spans 15 amino acids. V lost 4 bases and J 2 bases, leaving 13 bases between the germline ends. The CDR3 coding sequence is TGTGCCAGCAGCTACATGGGACTGGACACAGATACGCAGTATTTT. This encodes CASSYMGLDTDTQYF.

The genes are TRBV5-4 and TRBJ2-5; TRBD2 aligns across 10 bases. From germline, CDR1 is SGHNT and CDR2 YYREEE (reference sequence). V shed 0 bases, J shed 5 bases, and the junction held 4 bases outside the gene matches. The CDR3 runs 15 residues. The CDR3 here is CASSLASGGDETQYF. The CDR3 nucleotides are TGTGCCAGCAGCTTGGCCAGCGGGGGGGATGAGACCCAGTACTTC. Full variable domain (remainder filled in from reference TRBV5-4 and TRBJ2-5): ETGVTQSPTHLIKTRGQQVTLRCSSQSGHNTVSWYQQALGQGPQFIFQYYREEENGRGNFPPRFSGLQFPNYSSELNVNALELDDSALYLCASSLASGGDETQYFGPGTRLLVL.

V gene TRBV15 combines with J gene TRBJ2-1; D is perhaps TRBD1 (6 bases). The V gene's germline CDR1 is LNHNV and CDR2 YYDKDF (reference sequence). Trimming pared 0 bases from V and 3 bases from J, leaving 12 bases between. CDR3 length: 16 amino acids. CDR3 amino acids: CATSREGHRVYNEQFF. CDR3 sequence (DNA): TGTGCCACCAGCAGAGAGGGACACAGGGTCTACAATGAGCAGTTCTTC. Full variable domain (outside the CDR3, taken from reference TRBV15 and TRBJ2-1): DAMVIQNPRYQVTQFGKPVTLSCSQTLNHNVMYWYQQKSSQAPKLLFHYYDKDFNNEADTPDNFQSRRPNTSFCFLDIRSPGLGDTAMYLCATSREGHRVYNEQFFGPGTRLTVL.

The V and J genes are TRBV12-5 and TRBJ1-5; TRBD1 might be the D (6 bases). The CDR3 runs 15 residues. With 3 bases removed from V and 0 bases from J, the gap between germline ends came to 9 bases. CDR1 is LGHNT and CDR2 is FRNRAP in the germline V gene. The CDR3 loop reads CASGFDRYSNQPQHF. DNA for the CDR3: TGTGCTAGTGGTTTCGACAGGTATAGCAATCAGCCCCAGCATTTT.

CDR3 DNA: TGCGCCAGCAGCTTTATGGGTTTAGGACAGGGGCGTATACCCCCCTACAATGAGCAGTTCTTC. Encoded protein: CASSFMGLGQGRIPPYNEQFF. This chain joins TRBV5-1 and TRBJ2-1, with 9 bases fitting TRBD1. The V segment lost 2 bases and the J segment 2 bases; nucleotides outside the gene matches: 20. CDR3 length equals 21 residues. Germline lookup yields CDR1 SGHRS and CDR2 YFSETQ.

The chain links TRBV30 to TRBJ2-3, with TRBD2 matching 11 bases. The CDR3 runs to 16 residues. Germline V gives CDR1 GTSNPN, CDR2 SVGIG (reference sequence). Trimming took 1 base from V and 5 from J; bases not matched to a gene: 8. The CDR3 DNA follows: TGTGCCTGGAGTGAGGGGTTAGCGGGGGGGATAGATACGCAGTATTTT. Its translation is CAWSEGLAGGIDTQYF.

This rearrangement joins TRBV3-1 (or the pseudogene TRBV3-2) to TRBJ2-5; maybe TRBD2 (6 bases). The CDR3 runs 15 residues. CDR1 is LGHDT, CDR2 YNNKEL, per germline (reference sequence). Trimming took off 0 bases at V and 7 bases at J, with 15 bases between the two ends. CDR3 in amino acids: CASSQDRTKARTQYF. The CDR3 coding sequence is TGTGCCAGCAGCCAAGATCGGACTAAAGCCAGGACCCAGTACTTC.

This sequence joins TRBV7-2 and TRBJ1-1; D remains unclear. The CDR3 loop spans 17 amino acids. Trimming took 5 bases from V and 0 from J, leaving 19 bases between them. From germline, CDR1 is SGHTA and CDR2 FQGNSA. The CDR3, as DNA: TGTGCCAGCAGCCCGAGGATGTTTCTCGGCGTGAACACTGAAGCTTTCTTT. It translates to CASSPRMFLGVNTEAFF.